These 27 T cell receptor beta chains were sequenced from one sample in a study of blood T cell repertoires in COVID-19. Clones were sequenced by immunoSEQ multiplex PCR, and TCRdb holds only the in-frame ones, with some missing. This sample yields some 320,000 clones, of which roughly 88% are seen a single time; roughly 6.9% belongs to the top ten. Sequencing was performed on peripheral blood. The receptors shown here come from a woman in her 30s who had recovered from COVID-19.

In nucleotides, the CDR3 is TGTGCCAGCAGCTTAGGACAGGGGATGAGTGGCTACACCTTC. Its translation is CASSLGQGMSGYTF. The rearrangement links TRBV7-2 to TRBJ1-2; 8 bases map to TRBD1. Per germline, CDR1 SGHTA and CDR2 FQGNSA. The J segment lost 7 bases and the V segment lost 1 base, leaving 5 bases of the junction unmatched. The CDR3 runs 14 residues.

The chain has TRBV5-4 and TRBJ2-2; TRBD2 is a possible D gene (6 bases). This CDR3 contains 15 residues. Trimming pared 2 bases from V and 4 bases from J, leaving 12 bases between. CDR1 is SGHNT and CDR2 is YYREEE in the germline V gene (reference sequence). The CDR3 sequence: CASSFGQGGTGELFF. The CDR3 coding sequence is TGTGCCAGCAGCTTCGGCCAGGGAGGCACCGGGGAGCTGTTTTTT.

V is TRBV4-2 and J is TRBJ2-7; D is possibly TRBD1 (5 bases). CDR1 and CDR2 from the germline V gene are LGHNA and YNFKEQ. This CDR3 contains 13 residues. The V and J ends lost 1 base and 4 bases respectively, with 8 bases between them. CDR3 residues: CASSQGTTYEQYF. The CDR3, as DNA: TGTGCCAGCAGCCAAGGGACAACGTACGAGCAGTACTTC.

The chain carries TRBV6-4 and TRBJ2-7; 10 nucleotides agree with TRBD2. The CDR3 consists of 20 residues. The germline V gene has CDR1 MRHNA and CDR2 SNTAGT. The ends lost 2 bases at V and 1 base at J; junction bases unmatched: 17. In DNA form, the CDR3 reads TGTGCCAGCAGTGACCCAAAACAGGGGAAGACTAGCGGGCGGTCCTACGAGCAGTACTTC. Protein: CASSDPKQGKTSGRSYEQYF.

The chain is built from TRBV7-3 and TRBJ1-1; 8 bases line up with TRBD1. CDR1 SGHTA and CDR2 FQGTGA come from the germline V gene. V lost 5 bases, J lost 1 base, and 6 bases stayed unmatched. This CDR3 region has 15 residues. This CDR3 is CASSPKGQGNTEAFF. CDR3 sequence (DNA): TGTGCCAGCAGCCCCAAAGGACAGGGGAACACTGAAGCTTTCTTT.

The CDR3 nucleotides read TGTGCCAGCAGTGAACTTGGAGTATCGAACACCGGGGAGCTGTTTTTT. This encodes CASSELGVSNTGELFF. V is TRBV25-1 and J is TRBJ2-2, with D hard to call. The CDR3 extends over 16 amino acids. Germline CDR1 MGHDK, CDR2 SYGVNS. Trimming stripped 2 bases from V and 0 bases from J, with 10 bases between.

The J gene is TRBJ1-2, the V gene TRBV28; TRBD1 is a possible D gene (5 bases). The germline CDR1 and CDR2 sequences are MDHEN and SYDVKM. The length of the CDR3 is 13 residues. Trimming cost V 6 bases and J 1 base, with 9 bases left between them. CDR3 nucleotides: TGTGCCAGCAGATTGGACAATAACTATGGCTACACCTTC. Amino acids: CASRLDNNYGYTF.

This clone has just one count. The chain links TRBV29-1 to TRBJ1-2; maybe TRBD1 (5 bases). Trimming cost V 1 base and J 3 bases, with 9 bases left between them. This CDR3 spans 13 amino acids. Germline values: CDR1 SQVTM, CDR2 ANQGSEA. The CDR3 DNA reads as TGCAGCGTTGAAGTGGGGCTCGACTATGGCTACACCTTC. Amino acids: CSVEVGLDYGYTF.

The chain has TRBV4-2 and TRBJ2-2; 12 positions match TRBD1. This CDR3 contains 17 residues. The V and J ends lost 0 bases and 2 bases, in that order; junction bases with no gene match: 1. Per the germline V gene, CDR1 is LGHNA and CDR2 is YNFKEQ. CDR3 sequence reads: CASSQEGTGGNTGELFF. In DNA form, the CDR3 reads TGTGCCAGCAGCCAAGAGGGGACAGGGGGCAACACCGGGGAGCTGTTTTTT.

The chain recombines TRBV19 with TRBJ1-5; D is possibly TRBD1 (6 bases). V was cut by 6 bases and J by 0 bases, with 15 bases left in between. Germline lookup yields CDR1 LNHDA and CDR2 SQIVND (reference sequence). This CDR3 is built from 16 residues. DNA for the CDR3: TGTGCCAGTAGCCGGCTCGGACAGAATAGCAATCAGCCCCAGCATTTT. Its translation is CASSRLGQNSNQPQHF.

V gene TRBV5-1 combines with J gene TRBJ1-6; D is unresolved. Germline V gene lookup returns CDR1 SGHRS and CDR2 YFSETQ. V was cut by 0 bases and J by 7 bases, with 5 bases left in between. The CDR3 totals 13 residues. CDR3 protein: CASSLGPNSPLHF. In DNA form, the CDR3 reads TGCGCCAGCAGCTTGGGGCCGAATTCACCCCTCCACTTT.

Here the CDR3 reads CASSVDPSRPLHF. As DNA, the CDR3 is TGTGCCAGCAGCGTAGACCCTTCGAGACCCCTCCACTTT. V usage is TRBV9 and J usage is TRBJ1-6; D is unresolved. Trimming removed 0 bases from V and 12 bases from J, with 10 bases in between. The CDR3 is made up of 13 amino acids. CDR1 is SGDLS, CDR2 YYNGEE, per germline.

The chain uses TRBV7-2 and TRBJ2-7; 7 nucleotides agree with TRBD2. Germline V gene sequence: CDR1 SGHTA, CDR2 FQGNSA. This CDR3 is 15 amino acids long. V shed 5 bases, J shed 3 bases, and the junction held 10 bases outside the gene matches. CDR3 residues: CASSGGGTLGYEQYF. The CDR3 DNA reads as TGTGCCAGCAGCGGGGGGGGTACGTTAGGCTACGAGCAGTACTTC.

The rearrangement joins TRBV6-2 or TRBV6-3 to TRBJ2-1; 7 nucleotides match TRBD2. Trimming cost V 5 bases and J 7 bases; bases outside gene matches: 8. CDR3 size: 14 residues. CDR1 and CDR2 from the germline V gene are MNHEY and SVGEGT. The CDR3 region is CASSPGTTLNEQFF. The CDR3 coding sequence is TGTGCCAGCAGTCCCGGGACTACCCTGAATGAGCAGTTCTTC.

This clone was seen just once. V usage is TRBV28 and J usage is TRBJ2-3; 9 bases fit TRBD2. Germline V gene sequence: CDR1 MDHEN, CDR2 SYDVKM. This CDR3 has 16 residues. The V and J ends lost 5 bases and 5 bases, in that order; junction bases with no gene match: 11. CDR3 DNA: TGTGCCAGCAGTCCTGGGGAAGCGGGGGGCCGAGATACGCAGTATTTT. Amino acids: CASSPGEAGGRDTQYF.

V is TRBV7-2 and J is TRBJ1-3, with a tentative D call TRBD1 (5 bases). Germline CDR1 SGHTA, CDR2 FQGNSA. V lost 5 bases and J 4 bases, leaving 18 bases between the germline ends. There are 16 residues in the CDR3. The CDR3 reads CASSVTGGRTGNTIYF. The CDR3 DNA reads as TGTGCCAGCAGCGTCACGGGGGGACGCACCGGAAACACCATATATTTT.

The chain couples TRBV11-2 to TRBJ2-3, with 7 bases fitting TRBD2. The CDR3 extends over 14 amino acids. V lost 5 bases to trimming and J lost 2 bases; unmatched junction nucleotides: 4. Germline loops: CDR1 SGHAT, CDR2 FQNNGV. CDR3 coding DNA: TGTGCCAGCAGCCGAGGACTAGTCACAGATACGCAGTATTTT. Encoded protein: CASSRGLVTDTQYF. Full variable domain (rest looked up from reference TRBV11-2 and TRBJ2-3): EAGVAQSPRYKIIEKRQSVAFWCNPISGHATLYWYQQILGQGPKLLIQFQNNGVVDDSQLPKDRFSAERLKGVDSTLKIQPAKLEDSAVYLCASSRGLVTDTQYFGPGTRLTVL.

Here the CDR3 reads CASSLGQATFGSPLHF. The DNA for the CDR3 is TGCGCCAGCAGCCTCGGACAGGCTACCTTTGGGTCACCCCTCCACTTT. This chain joins TRBV5-1 and TRBJ1-6; 7 bases match TRBD1. The CDR3 contains 16 residues. CDR1 and CDR2 (germline): SGHRS, YFSETQ. V was clipped by 4 bases and J by 10 bases; unmatched bases: 14.

This chain links TRBV20-1 with TRBJ1-1; D is undetermined. The germline V gene has CDR1 DFQATT and CDR2 SNEGSKA (reference sequence). The CDR3 extends over 9 amino acids. V was trimmed by 5 bases and J by 6 bases, leaving 4 bases between them. The CDR3 loop is CSAPAEAFF. The CDR3 DNA reads as TGCAGTGCTCCAGCTGAAGCTTTCTTT.

This clone showed up just a few times. The chain employs TRBV27 and TRBJ2-7; 9 nucleotides agree with TRBD2. There are 17 residues in the CDR3. Germline lookup yields CDR1 MNHEY and CDR2 SMNVEV (reference sequence). The trim removed 2 bases at V and 6 bases at J, leaving 14 bases unmatched. The CDR3 spells CASSLIGVAGVISEQYF. CDR3 nucleotides: TGTGCCAGCAGTTTAATTGGGGTAGCGGGGGTTATATCCGAGCAGTACTTC.

This sequence joins TRBV7-8 and TRBJ1-1, with a possible D match to TRBD1 (5 bases). The V gene's germline CDR1 is SGHVS and CDR2 FQNEAQ. The germline V and J ends were trimmed by 5 bases and 8 bases, with 12 bases remaining between them. The CDR3 consists of 12 residues. CDR3 protein: CASSPGGEEAFF. DNA for the CDR3: TGTGCCAGCAGCCCTGGGGGGGAAGAAGCTTTCTTT.

The chain carries TRBV5-6 and TRBJ2-3, with TRBD2 matching over 8 bases. In germline, CDR1 is SGHDT, CDR2 YYEEEE. The CDR3 loop spans 16 amino acids. V lost 2 bases and J lost 2; bases outside the gene matches: 7. The CDR3 bases are TGTGCCAGCAGCTTTCTTGGGACTAGAAACACAGATACGCAGTATTTT. This codes for CASSFLGTRNTDTQYF.

The V and J genes are TRBV5-6 and TRBJ1-6, with TRBD1 matching 9 bases. The trim removed 4 bases at V and 12 bases at J, leaving 8 bases unmatched. CDR1 and CDR2 (germline): SGHDT, YYEEEE. The CDR3 loop spans 14 amino acids. Written as DNA, the CDR3 is TGTGCCAGCAGCCACGGACAGGGGCGATTACCCCTCCACTTT. Translation: CASSHGQGRLPLHF.

This chain joins TRBV12-3 or TRBV12-4 and TRBJ1-4, with 8 bases that match TRBD1. V dropped 4 bases and J dropped 8; count of bases not matched to a gene: 3. This CDR3 contains 13 residues. CDR3 nucleotides: TGTGCCAGCAGTTCTCGACAGGGGGAAAAACTGTTTTTT. It yields the protein CASSSRQGEKLFF.

This chain joins TRBV27 and TRBJ2-7; perhaps TRBD1 as D (5 bases). Germline assignment: CDR1 MNHEY and CDR2 SMNVEV (reference sequence). There are 17 residues in the CDR3. V lost 4 bases to trimming and J lost 4 bases, with 23 bases between them. The DNA of the CDR3 is TGTGCCAGCAGTTCAGGTCTTGGCCAGGGTAATCGGTACGAGCAGTACTTC. It codes for CASSSGLGQGNRYEQYF.

This chain joins TRBV5-1 and TRBJ2-7, with 10 bases fitting TRBD1. Germline V gene sequence: CDR1 SGHRS, CDR2 YFSETQ. V dropped 0 bases and J dropped 0; count of bases not matched to a gene: 6. The CDR3 consists of 17 residues. CDR3 sequence: CASSLAPGQGSSYEQYF. In nucleotides, the CDR3 is TGCGCCAGCAGCTTGGCCCCGGGACAGGGGAGCTCCTACGAGCAGTACTTC.

The J gene is TRBJ1-2, the V gene TRBV5-6, with 9 bases matching TRBD1. The germline gives CDR1 SGHDT, CDR2 YYEEEE. V shed 1 base and J 3 bases; nucleotides not matched to a gene: 7. This CDR3 region has 16 residues. CDR3 nucleotide sequence: TGTGCCAGCAGCTTGATCGGACAGGGGTTGGACTATGGCTACACCTTC. This encodes CASSLIGQGLDYGYTF. The variable domain in full, completed from reference TRBV5-6 and TRBJ1-2, reads DAGVTQSPTHLIKTRGQQVTLRCSPKSGHDTVSWYQQALGQGPQFIFQYYEEEERQRGNFPDRFSGHQFPNYSSELNVNALLLGDSALYLCASSLIGQGLDYGYTFGSGTRLTVV.